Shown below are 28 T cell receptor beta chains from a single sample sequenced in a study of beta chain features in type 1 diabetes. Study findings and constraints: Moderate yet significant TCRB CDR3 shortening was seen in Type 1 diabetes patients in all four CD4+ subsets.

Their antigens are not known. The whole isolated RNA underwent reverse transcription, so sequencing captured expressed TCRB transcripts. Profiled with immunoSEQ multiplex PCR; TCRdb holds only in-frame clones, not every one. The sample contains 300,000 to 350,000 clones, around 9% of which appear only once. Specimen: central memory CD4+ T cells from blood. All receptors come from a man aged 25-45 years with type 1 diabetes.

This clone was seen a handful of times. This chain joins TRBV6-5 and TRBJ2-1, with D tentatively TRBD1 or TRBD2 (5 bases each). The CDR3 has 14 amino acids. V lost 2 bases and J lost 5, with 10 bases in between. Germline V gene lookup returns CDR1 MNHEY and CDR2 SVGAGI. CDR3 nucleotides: TGTGCCAGCAGTTACGGGGACGGAGACAATGAGCAGTTCTTC. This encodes CASSYGDGDNEQFF.

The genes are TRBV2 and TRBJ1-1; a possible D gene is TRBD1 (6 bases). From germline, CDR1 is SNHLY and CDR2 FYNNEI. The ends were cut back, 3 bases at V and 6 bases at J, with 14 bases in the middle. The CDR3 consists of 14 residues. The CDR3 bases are TGTGCCAGCAGTGAGAGGGGGTTGGGCGCTGAAGCTTTCTTT. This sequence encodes CASSERGLGAEAFF.

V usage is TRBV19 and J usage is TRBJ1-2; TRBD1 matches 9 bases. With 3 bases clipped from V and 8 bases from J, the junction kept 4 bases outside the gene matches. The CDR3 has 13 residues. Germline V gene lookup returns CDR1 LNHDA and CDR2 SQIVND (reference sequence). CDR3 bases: TGTGCCAGTAGTATTTGGGACAGGGACGGCTACACCTTC. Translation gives CASSIWDRDGYTF.

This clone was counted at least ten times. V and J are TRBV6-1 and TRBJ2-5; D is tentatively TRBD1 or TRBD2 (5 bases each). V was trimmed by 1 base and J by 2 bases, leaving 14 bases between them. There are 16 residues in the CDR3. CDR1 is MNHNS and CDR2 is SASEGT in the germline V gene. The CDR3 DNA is TGTGCCAGCAGTGAAGATTATGGGGGTGGGCAAGAGACCCAGTACTTC. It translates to CASSEDYGGGQETQYF.

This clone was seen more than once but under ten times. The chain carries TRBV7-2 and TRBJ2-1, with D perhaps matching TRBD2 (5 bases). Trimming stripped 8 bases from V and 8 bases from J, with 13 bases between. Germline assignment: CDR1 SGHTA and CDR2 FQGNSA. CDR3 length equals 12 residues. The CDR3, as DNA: TGTGCCAGCGCCCGGGTCGGGGATGAGCAGTTCTTC. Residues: CASARVGDEQFF.

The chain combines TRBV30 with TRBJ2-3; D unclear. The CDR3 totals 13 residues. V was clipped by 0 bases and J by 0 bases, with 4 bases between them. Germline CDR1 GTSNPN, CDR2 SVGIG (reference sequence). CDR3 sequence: CAWSVDSTDTQYF. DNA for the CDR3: TGTGCCTGGAGTGTCGACAGCACAGATACGCAGTATTTT.

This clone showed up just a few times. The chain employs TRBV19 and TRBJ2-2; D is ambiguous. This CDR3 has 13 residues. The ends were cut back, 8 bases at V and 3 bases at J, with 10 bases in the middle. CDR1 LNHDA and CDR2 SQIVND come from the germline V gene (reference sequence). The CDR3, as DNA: TGTGCCAGTCAATCACGAGACACCGGGGAGCTGTTTTTT. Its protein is CASQSRDTGELFF.

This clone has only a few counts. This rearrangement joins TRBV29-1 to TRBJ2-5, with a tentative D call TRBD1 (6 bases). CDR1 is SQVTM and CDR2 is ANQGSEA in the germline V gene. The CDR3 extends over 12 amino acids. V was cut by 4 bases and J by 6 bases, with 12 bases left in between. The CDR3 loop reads CSVGGQGQTQYF. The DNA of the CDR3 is TGCAGCGTTGGGGGGCAGGGACAGACCCAGTACTTC. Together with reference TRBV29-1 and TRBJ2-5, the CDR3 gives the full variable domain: SAVISQKPSRDICQRGTSLTIQCQVDSQVTMMFWYRQQPGQSLTLIATANQGSEATYESGFVIDKFPISRPNLTFSTLTVSNMSPEDSSIYLCSVGGQGQTQYFGPGTRLLVL.

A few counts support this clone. The CDR3 region has the DNA TGTGCCAGCAGGTCCGGGACAGGGTACTACGAGCAGTACTTC. Residues: CASRSGTGYYEQYF. The chain is built from TRBV2 and TRBJ2-7; 9 nucleotides agree with TRBD1. In germline, CDR1 is SNHLY, CDR2 FYNNEI. The CDR3 totals 14 residues. Germline trimming cut 6 bases from V and 3 bases from J; bases unmatched to any gene: 6.

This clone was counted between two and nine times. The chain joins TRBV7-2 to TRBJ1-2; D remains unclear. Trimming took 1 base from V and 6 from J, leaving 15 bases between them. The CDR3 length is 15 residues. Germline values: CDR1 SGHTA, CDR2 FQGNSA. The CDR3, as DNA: TGTGCCAGCAGCTTAGGTTCTTTGCGGGCCGATGGCTACACCTTC. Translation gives CASSLGSLRADGYTF.

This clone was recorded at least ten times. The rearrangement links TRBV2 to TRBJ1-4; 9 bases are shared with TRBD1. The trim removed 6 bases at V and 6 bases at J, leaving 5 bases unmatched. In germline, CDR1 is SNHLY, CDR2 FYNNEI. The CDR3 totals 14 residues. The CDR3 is CASRQGALDEKLFF. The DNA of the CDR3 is TGTGCCAGCAGACAGGGGGCGCTGGATGAAAAACTGTTTTTT.

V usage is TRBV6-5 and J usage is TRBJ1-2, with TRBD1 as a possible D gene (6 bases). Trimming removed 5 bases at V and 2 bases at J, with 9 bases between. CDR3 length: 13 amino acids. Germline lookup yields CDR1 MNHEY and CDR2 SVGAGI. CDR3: CASSLTGNYGYTF. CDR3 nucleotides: TGTGCCAGCAGTCTAACAGGGAACTATGGCTACACCTTC.

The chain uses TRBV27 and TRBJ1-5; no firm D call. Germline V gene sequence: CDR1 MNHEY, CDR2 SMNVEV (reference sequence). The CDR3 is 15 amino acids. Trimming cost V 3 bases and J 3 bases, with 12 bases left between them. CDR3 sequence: CASSLQNDNNQPQHF. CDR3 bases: TGTGCCAGCAGTTTGCAGAATGATAACAATCAGCCCCAGCATTTT.

The CDR3 reads CSARVQTEQYF. CDR3 sequence (DNA): TGCAGTGCTAGGGTACAGACCGAGCAGTACTTC. This chain uses TRBV20-1 with TRBJ2-7, with D hard to call. The CDR3 runs 11 residues. Deletions cut 3 bases from V and 6 bases from J, with 9 bases between. Germline CDR1 reads DFQATT; CDR2 reads SNEGSKA (reference sequence).

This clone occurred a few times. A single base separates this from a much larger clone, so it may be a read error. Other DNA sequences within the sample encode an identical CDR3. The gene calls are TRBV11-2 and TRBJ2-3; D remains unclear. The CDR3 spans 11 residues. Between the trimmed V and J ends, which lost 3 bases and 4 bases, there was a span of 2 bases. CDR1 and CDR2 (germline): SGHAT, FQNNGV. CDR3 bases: TGTGCCAGCAGCTTCTCAGATACGCAGTATTTT. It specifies CASSFSDTQYF.

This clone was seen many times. CDR3 DNA sequence: TGCGCCAGCAGCCGAGACAGCAATAGCAATCAGCCCCAGCATTTT. Translating gives CASSRDSNSNQPQHF. The J gene is TRBJ1-5, the V gene TRBV5-1; tentative D call: TRBD1 (5 bases). V dropped 4 bases and J dropped 0 bases, with 11 bases sitting between them. CDR1 and CDR2 (germline): SGHRS, YFSETQ. CDR3 length equals 15 residues.

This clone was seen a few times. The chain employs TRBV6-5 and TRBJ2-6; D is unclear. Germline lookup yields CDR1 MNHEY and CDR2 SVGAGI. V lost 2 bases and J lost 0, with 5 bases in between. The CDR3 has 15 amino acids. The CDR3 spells CASSYVASGANVLTF. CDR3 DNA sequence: TGTGCCAGCAGTTACGTGGCCTCTGGGGCCAACGTCCTGACTTTC.

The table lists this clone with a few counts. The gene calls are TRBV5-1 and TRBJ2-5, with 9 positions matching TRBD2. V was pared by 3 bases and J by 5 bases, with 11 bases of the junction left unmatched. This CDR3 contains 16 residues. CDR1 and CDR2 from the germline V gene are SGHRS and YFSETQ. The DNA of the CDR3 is TGCGCCAGCAGCTCCGTCCTAGCGGGGTTGGGGGAGACCCAGTACTTC. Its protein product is CASSSVLAGLGETQYF.

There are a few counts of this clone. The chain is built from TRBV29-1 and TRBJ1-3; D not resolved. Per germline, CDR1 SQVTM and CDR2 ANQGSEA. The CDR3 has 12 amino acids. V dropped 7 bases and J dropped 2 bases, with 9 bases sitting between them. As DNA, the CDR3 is TGCAGCGCTATGGACCCTGGAAACACCATATATTTT. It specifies CSAMDPGNTIYF.

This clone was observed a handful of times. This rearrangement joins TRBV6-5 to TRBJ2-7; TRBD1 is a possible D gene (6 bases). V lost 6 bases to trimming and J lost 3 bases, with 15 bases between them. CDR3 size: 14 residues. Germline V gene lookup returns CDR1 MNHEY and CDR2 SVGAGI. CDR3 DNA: TGTGCCAGCAGGGGGGTGACAGGCAACTACGAGCAGTACTTC. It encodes CASRGVTGNYEQYF.

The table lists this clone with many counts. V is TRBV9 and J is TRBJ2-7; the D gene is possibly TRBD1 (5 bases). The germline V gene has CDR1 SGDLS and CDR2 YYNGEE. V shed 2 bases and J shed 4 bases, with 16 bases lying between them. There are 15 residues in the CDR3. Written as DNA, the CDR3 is TGTGCCAGCAGCGTGGGCGTTAAGGACACGTACGAGCAGTACTTC. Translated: CASSVGVKDTYEQYF.

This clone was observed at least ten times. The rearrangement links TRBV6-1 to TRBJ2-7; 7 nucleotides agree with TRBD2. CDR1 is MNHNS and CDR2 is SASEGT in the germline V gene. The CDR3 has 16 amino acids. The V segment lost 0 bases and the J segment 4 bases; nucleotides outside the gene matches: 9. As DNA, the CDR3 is TGTGCCAGCAGTGAAGCGCGGGACTACCGTTCTTACGAGCAGTACTTC. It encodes CASSEARDYRSYEQYF.

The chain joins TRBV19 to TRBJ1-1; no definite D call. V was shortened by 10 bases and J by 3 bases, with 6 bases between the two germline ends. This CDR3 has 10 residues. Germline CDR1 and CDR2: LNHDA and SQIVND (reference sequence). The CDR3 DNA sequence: TGTGCCAAAAAGGACACTGAAGCTTTCTTT. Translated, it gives CAKKDTEAFF.

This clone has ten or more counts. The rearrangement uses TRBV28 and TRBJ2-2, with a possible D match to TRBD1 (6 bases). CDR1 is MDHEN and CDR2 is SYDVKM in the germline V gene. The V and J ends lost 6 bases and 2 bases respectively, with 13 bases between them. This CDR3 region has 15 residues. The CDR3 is CASRVDRLNTGELFF. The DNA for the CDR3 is TGTGCCAGCAGAGTGGACAGATTAAACACCGGGGAGCTGTTTTTT.

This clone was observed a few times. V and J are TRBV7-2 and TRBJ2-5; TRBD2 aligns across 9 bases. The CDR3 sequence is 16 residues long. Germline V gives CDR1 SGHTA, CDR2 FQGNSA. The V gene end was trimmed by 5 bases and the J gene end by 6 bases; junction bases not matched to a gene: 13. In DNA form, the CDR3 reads TGTGCCAGCAGCCAGCCGCCGGGACTAGCTTCGCAGACCCAGTACTTC. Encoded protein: CASSQPPGLASQTQYF.

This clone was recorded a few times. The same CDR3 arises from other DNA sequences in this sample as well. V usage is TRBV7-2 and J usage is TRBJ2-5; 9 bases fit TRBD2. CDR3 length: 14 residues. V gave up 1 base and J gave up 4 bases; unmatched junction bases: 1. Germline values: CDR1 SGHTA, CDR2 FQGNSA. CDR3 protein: CASSLGGGAETQYF. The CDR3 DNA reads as TGTGCCAGCAGCTTAGGCGGGGGGGCAGAGACCCAGTACTTC.

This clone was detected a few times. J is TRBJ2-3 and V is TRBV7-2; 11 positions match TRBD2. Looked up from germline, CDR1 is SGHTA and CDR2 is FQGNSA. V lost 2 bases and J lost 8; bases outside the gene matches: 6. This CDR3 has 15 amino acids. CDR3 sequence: CASSLQGLAAPTQYF. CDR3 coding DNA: TGTGCCAGCAGCTTACAGGGACTAGCGGCCCCTACGCAGTATTTT.

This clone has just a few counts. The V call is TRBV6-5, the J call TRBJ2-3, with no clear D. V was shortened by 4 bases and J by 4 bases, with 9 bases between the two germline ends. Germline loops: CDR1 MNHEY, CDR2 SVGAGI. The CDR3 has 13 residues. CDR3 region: CASSSTWADTQYF. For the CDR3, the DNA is TGTGCCAGCAGTTCGACTTGGGCAGATACGCAGTATTTT.